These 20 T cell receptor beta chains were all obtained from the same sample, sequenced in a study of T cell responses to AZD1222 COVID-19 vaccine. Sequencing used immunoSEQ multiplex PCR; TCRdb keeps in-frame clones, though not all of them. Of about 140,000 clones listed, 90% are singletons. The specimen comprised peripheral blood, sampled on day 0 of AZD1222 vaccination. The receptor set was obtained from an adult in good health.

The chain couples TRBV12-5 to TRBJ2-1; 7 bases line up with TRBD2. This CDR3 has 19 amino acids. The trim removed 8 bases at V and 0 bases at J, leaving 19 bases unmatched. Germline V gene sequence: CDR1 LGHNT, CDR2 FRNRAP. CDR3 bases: TGTGCTAGTCCCCCTCCGAGTGGGAGCGGGGAGAGCTCCTACAATGAGCAGTTCTTC. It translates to CASPPPSGSGESSYNEQFF.

The DNA of the CDR3 is TGTGCCAGTAGTATATCGTCAGGGACAGGGCTTGGAAACACCATATATTTT. Amino acid sequence: CASSISSGTGLGNTIYF. The chain recombines TRBV19 with TRBJ1-3, with 9 bases matching TRBD1. Losses at the gene ends were 2 bases for V and 3 bases for J; bases not matched to a gene: 8. The CDR3 has 17 residues. CDR1 and CDR2 (germline): LNHDA, SQIVND (reference sequence).

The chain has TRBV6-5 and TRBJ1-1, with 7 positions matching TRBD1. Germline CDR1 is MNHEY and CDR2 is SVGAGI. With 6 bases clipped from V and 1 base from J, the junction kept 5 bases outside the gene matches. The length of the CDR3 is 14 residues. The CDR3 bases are TGTGCCAGCAGGGCGGGACAGTCGAACACTGAAGCTTTCTTT. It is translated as CASRAGQSNTEAFF.

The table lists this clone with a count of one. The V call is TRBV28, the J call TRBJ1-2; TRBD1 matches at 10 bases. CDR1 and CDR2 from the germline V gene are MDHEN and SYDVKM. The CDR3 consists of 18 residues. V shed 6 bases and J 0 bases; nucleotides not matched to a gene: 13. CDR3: CASRATGGGLGANYGYTF. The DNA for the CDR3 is TGTGCCAGCAGAGCGACAGGGGGCGGGTTAGGCGCTAACTATGGCTACACCTTC.

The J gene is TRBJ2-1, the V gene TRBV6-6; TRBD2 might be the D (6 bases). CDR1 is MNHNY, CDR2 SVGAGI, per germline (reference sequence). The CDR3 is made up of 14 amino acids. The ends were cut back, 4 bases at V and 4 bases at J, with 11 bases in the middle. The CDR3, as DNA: TGTGCCAGCAGTTCACACGGGGGATACAATGAGCAGTTCTTC. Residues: CASSSHGGYNEQFF.

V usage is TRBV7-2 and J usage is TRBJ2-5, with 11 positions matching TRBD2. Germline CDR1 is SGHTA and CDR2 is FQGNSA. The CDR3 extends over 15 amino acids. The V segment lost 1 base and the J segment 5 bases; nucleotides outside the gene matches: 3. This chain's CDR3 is CASSLEPSGRETQYF. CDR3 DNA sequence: TGTGCCAGCAGCTTAGAACCTAGCGGGAGGGAGACCCAGTACTTC.

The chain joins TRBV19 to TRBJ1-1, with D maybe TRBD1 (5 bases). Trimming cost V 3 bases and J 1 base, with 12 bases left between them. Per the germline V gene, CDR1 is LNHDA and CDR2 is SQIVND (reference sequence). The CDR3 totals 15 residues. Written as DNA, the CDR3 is TGTGCCAGTAGTATCATGGGGGGAAAGAACACTGAAGCTTTCTTT. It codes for CASSIMGGKNTEAFF.

CDR3 DNA: TGTGCCAGCTCCCCTCGTCTGAAAGGGGAGAAGGGCAATCAGCCCCAGCATTTT. Translating it yields CASSPRLKGEKGNQPQHF. V and J are TRBV18 and TRBJ1-5; a weak D match, TRBD1 (5 bases). The germline V gene has CDR1 KGHSH and CDR2 LQKENI. Trimming removed 6 bases at V and 2 bases at J, with 23 bases between. The length of the CDR3 is 18 residues. The variable domain in full, with the rest retrieved from reference TRBV18 and TRBJ1-5, is NAGVMQNPRHLVRRRGQEARLRCSPMKGHSHVYWYRQLPEEGLKFMVYLQKENIIDESGMPKERFSAEFPKEGPSILRIQQVVRGDSAAYFCASSPRLKGEKGNQPQHFGDGTRLSIL.

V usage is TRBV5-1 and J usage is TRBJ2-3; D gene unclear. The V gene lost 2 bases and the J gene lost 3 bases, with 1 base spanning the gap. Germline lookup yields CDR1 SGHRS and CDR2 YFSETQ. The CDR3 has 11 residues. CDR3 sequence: CASSFTDTQYF. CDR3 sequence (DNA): TGCGCCAGCAGCTTTACAGATACGCAGTATTTT.

CDR3 nucleotides: TGTGCCTGGAGTGTACTTTTCAACTTCGGGGGTTCCACCGGGGAGCTGTTTTTT. Translating gives CAWSVLFNFGGSTGELFF. The rearrangement uses TRBV30 and TRBJ2-2, with a possible D match to TRBD2 (6 bases). The CDR3 totals 18 residues. V lost 0 bases and J 4 bases, leaving 21 bases between the germline ends. CDR1 and CDR2 from the germline V gene are GTSNPN and SVGIG (reference sequence).

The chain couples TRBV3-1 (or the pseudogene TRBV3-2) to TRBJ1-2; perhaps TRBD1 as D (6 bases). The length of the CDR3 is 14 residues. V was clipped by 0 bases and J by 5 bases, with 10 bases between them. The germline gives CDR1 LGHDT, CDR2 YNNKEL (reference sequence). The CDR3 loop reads CASSQDTGRYGYTF. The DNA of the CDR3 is TGTGCCAGCAGCCAAGATACAGGGAGGTATGGCTACACCTTC.

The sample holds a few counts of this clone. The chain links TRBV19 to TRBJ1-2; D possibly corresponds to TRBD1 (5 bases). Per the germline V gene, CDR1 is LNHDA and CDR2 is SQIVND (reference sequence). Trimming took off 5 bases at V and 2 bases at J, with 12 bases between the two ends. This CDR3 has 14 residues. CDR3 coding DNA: TGTGCCAGTAGTGTGGGGGGGTACAACTATGGCTACACCTTC. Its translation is CASSVGGYNYGYTF.

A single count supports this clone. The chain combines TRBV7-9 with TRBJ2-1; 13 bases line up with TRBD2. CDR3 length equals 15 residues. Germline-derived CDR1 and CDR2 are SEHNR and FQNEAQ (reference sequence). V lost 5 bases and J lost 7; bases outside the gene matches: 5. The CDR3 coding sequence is TGTGCCAGCAGCCCGACGGGACTAGCGGGAAATGAGCAGTTCTTC. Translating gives CASSPTGLAGNEQFF.

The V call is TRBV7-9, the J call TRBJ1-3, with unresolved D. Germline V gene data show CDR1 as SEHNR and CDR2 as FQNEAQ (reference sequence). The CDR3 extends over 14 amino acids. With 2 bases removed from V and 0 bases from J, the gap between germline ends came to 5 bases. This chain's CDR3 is CASSLIVSGNTIYF. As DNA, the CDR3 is TGTGCCAGCAGCTTAATAGTCTCTGGAAACACCATATATTTT.

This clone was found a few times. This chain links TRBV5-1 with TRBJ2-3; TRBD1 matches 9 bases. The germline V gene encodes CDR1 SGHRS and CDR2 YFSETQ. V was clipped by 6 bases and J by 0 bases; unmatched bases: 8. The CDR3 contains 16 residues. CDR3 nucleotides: TGCGCCAGCACCTCCTCCGGGACAGGGAGCACAGATACGCAGTATTTT. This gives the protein CASTSSGTGSTDTQYF.

DNA of the CDR3: TGTGCCAGTAGTATAGGCGACAGGGGAGTTGAAGCTTTCTTT. It specifies CASSIGDRGVEAFF. The chain uses TRBV19 and TRBJ1-1; 8 bases map to TRBD1. The CDR3 is 14 amino acids. CDR1 LNHDA and CDR2 SQIVND come from the germline V gene (reference sequence). Germline trimming cut 1 base from V and 7 bases from J; bases unmatched to any gene: 5.

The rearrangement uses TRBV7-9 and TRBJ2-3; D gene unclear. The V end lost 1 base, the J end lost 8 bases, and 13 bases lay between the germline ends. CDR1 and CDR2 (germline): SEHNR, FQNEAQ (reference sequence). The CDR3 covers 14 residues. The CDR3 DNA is TGTGCCAGCAGCTTAGTACCTGGCAAAGGTACGCAGTATTTT. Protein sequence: CASSLVPGKGTQYF.

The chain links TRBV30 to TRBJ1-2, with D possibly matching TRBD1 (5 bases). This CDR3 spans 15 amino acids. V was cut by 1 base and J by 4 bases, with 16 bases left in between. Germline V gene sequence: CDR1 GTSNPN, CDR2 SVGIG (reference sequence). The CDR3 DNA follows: TGTGCCTGGAGTGCCCCAGGGTTCGTTAGCTATGGCTACACCTTC. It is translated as CAWSAPGFVSYGYTF.

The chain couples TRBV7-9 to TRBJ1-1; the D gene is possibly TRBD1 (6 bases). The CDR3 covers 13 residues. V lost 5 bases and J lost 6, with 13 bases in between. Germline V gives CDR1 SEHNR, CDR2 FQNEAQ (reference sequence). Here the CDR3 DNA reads TGTGCCAGCAGCCAGCCCGGGGGCGCTGAAGCTTTCTTT. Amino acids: CASSQPGGAEAFF.

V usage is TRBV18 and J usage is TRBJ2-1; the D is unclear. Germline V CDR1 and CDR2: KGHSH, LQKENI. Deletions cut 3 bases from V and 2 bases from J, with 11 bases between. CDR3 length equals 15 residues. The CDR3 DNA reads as TGTGCCAGCTCACCGGGCGGAGCCGCCTACAATGAGCAGTTCTTC. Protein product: CASSPGGAAYNEQFF.